One and the same sample provided the 2 T cell receptor beta chains below, sequenced in a study of regulatory T cells in long-lasting Graves disease. Combining iRepertoire HTBI primers with Arm-PCR of CDR3 regions, the authors built TCR beta libraries. In TCRdb, the multiplex PCR reads were re-called with MiXCR into one record per CDR3 protein. Here the sample spans 400,000 to 550,000 distinct CDR3 sequences, roughly 15% being singletons. The time point denotes: newly diagnosed GD, antithyroid drugs for less than 3 months. PBMC-derived RNA was used for the TCR library. This sample was also put to use in a study of T cells in Graves' hyperthyroidism and ophthalmopathy.

The sequencing used peripheral blood mononuclear cells (PBMCs), collected at new diagnosis, from a patient treated with antithyroid drugs. Receptors originate from a woman between 18 and 29 years old with Graves disease.

There are many counts of this clonotype. The rearrangement uses TRBV5-1 and TRBJ2-4; possibly TRBD1 for D (5 bases). V dropped 8 bases and J dropped 0 bases, with 9 bases sitting between them. The CDR3 totals 13 residues. Germline V gene sequence: CDR1 SGHRS, CDR2 YFSETQ. CDR3 amino acids: CARDKSAKNIQYF. CDR3 nucleotides: TGCGCCAGGGACAAGTCAGCCAAAAACATTCAGTACTTC.

This clonotype was seen at least ten times. This chain joins TRBV28 and TRBJ2-7; 8 nucleotides align to TRBD2. With 7 bases clipped from V and 3 bases from J, the junction kept 8 bases outside the gene matches. Germline lookup yields CDR1 MDHEN and CDR2 SYDVKM. The CDR3 contains 14 residues. In DNA form, the CDR3 reads TGTGCCAGCACAATCCAGCGGGAGCTCTACGAGCAGTACTTC. Amino acid sequence: CASTIQRELYEQYF.